Listed below are T cell receptor beta chains from one sample, sequenced in a study of cytomegalovirus exposure and HLA in healthy donors. Profiling relied on immunoSEQ multiplex PCR, and the TCRdb table lists in-frame clones only, not all of them. Of 120,000 to 150,000 clones detected, about 89% appear once; the ten largest clones hold around 3.4%. Sequencing was carried out using PBMCs. The origin of the receptors is a young woman in good health and CMV-seropositive. Both conserved end residues are part of each CDR3. A D gene is named only where the DNA matches it firmly. Clone size, where shown, is once, few, many, or a class for clones that have expanded.

abundance	v_gene	j_gene	d_gene	CDR3aa	CDR3nt
once	TRBV4-2	TRBJ1-2	TRBD1	CASSQDNTGAQGYTF	TGTGCCAGCAGCCAAGATAATACAGGGGCCCAAGGCTACACCTTC
NA	TRBV4-3	TRBJ2-1	NA	CASSRRIRRDNEQFF	TGCGCCAGCAGCCGACGGATACGGAGGGACAATGAGCAGTTCTTC
NA	TRBV7-9	TRBJ2-1	TRBD2	CASSLPLAGRSTYNEQFF	TGTGCCAGCAGCTTACCGCTAGCGGGGAGAAGCACTTACAATGAGCAGTTCTTC
NA	TRBV12-5	TRBJ2-7	TRBD1	CASGLIPEMGQGYSEQYF	TGTGCTAGTGGTTTGATACCCGAGATGGGACAGGGTTATAGCGAGCAGTACTTC
NA	TRBV5-1	TRBJ2-4	NA	CASSSQYPTRGAKNIQYF	TGCGCCAGCAGCTCCCAGTACCCAACTAGGGGGGCCAAAAACATTCAGTACTTC
NA	TRBV2	TRBJ2-3	NA	CASSDDLGTDTQYF	TGTGCCAGCAGTGACGACTTAGGCACAGATACGCAGTATTTT
NA	TRBV5-1	TRBJ2-3	NA	CASSPRTVLDTQYF	TGCGCCAGCAGCCCACGGACAGTTCTTGATACGCAGTATTTT
NA	TRBV29-1	TRBJ1-2	TRBD1	CSVDSVTGTGGVEGYTF	TGCAGCGTTGATTCGGTTACCGGGACAGGGGGGGTCGAGGGCTACACCTTC
once	TRBV5-6	TRBJ2-5	TRBD2	CASSFMLGEGQETQYF	TGTGCCAGCAGCTTTATGTTGGGGGAGGGCCAGGAGACCCAGTACTTC
NA	TRBV28	TRBJ1-2	TRBD1	CASSSGTGLYGYTF	TGTGCCAGCAGTTCCGGGACAGGGTTATATGGCTACACCTTC
once	TRBV7-6	TRBJ2-3	TRBD2	CASSYGGESDTQYF	TGTGCCAGCAGCTATGGGGGGGAGTCAGATACGCAGTATTTT
NA	TRBV9	TRBJ2-2	TRBD2	CASSVASGRGGELFF	TGTGCCAGCAGCGTAGCGAGCGGGAGAGGCGGGGAGCTGTTTTTT
once	TRBV28	TRBJ1-1	NA	CASSYTRGGTEAFF	TGTGCCAGCAGTTATACAAGGGGCGGAACGGAAGCTTTCTTT
NA	TRBV30	TRBJ1-3	NA	CAWSVPMGHAGNTIYF	TGTGCCTGGAGTGTTCCCATGGGGCATGCTGGAAACACCATATATTTT
NA	TRBV6-6	TRBJ1-3	NA	CASFRSGNTIYF	TGTGCCAGCTTTCGGTCTGGAAACACCATATATTTT
NA	TRBV5-6	TRBJ2-7	NA	CASSLGAGTYEQYF	TGTGCCAGCAGCTTGGGGGCAGGGACCTACGAGCAGTACTTC
NA	TRBV27	TRBJ2-1	NA	CASSLYNEQFF	TGTGCCAGCAGTCTATACAATGAGCAGTTCTTC
NA	TRBV27	TRBJ2-5	TRBD1	CASSPTSGTGGRETQYF	TGTGCCAGCAGTCCTACTTCCGGGACAGGGGGCCGAGAGACCCAGTACTTC
NA	TRBV12-5	TRBJ2-7	NA	CASGLAEVYEQYF	TGTGCTAGTGGTTTGGCCGAGGTTTACGAGCAGTACTTC
NA	TRBV4-3	TRBJ1-4	NA	CASSQHRWANEKLFF	TGCGCCAGCAGCCAACACAGGTGGGCTAATGAAAAACTGTTTTTT
NA	TRBV6-6	TRBJ2-1	TRBD2	CASSFLLAGGHNEQFF	TGTGCCAGCAGTTTCCTCCTAGCGGGAGGGCACAATGAGCAGTTCTTC
NA	TRBV5-1	TRBJ2-7	TRBD1	CASSLDSTGVNEQYF	TGCGCCAGCAGCTTGGACTCTACAGGGGTAAACGAGCAGTACTTC
NA	TRBV6-7	TRBJ2-7	TRBD2	CASSYHMGLAGEGYEQYF	TGTGCCAGCAGTTACCACATGGGACTAGCGGGAGAAGGCTACGAGCAGTACTTC
NA	TRBV2	TRBJ1-5	NA	CASSAKIRGSTQPQHF	TGTGCCAGCAGCGCGAAGATAAGGGGCAGTACTCAGCCCCAGCATTTT
NA	TRBV28	TRBJ2-2	NA	CASEIEATGELFF	TGTGCCAGCGAAATTGAGGCGACCGGGGAGCTGTTTTTT
NA	TRBV27	TRBJ1-1	NA	CASSLSPVRNTEAFF	TGTGCCAGCAGTTTATCCCCGGTGAGGAACACTGAAGCTTTCTTT
NA	TRBV5-1	TRBJ2-7	NA	CASSARTSYEQYF	TGCGCCAGCAGCGCCCGGACAAGCTACGAGCAGTACTTC
NA	TRBV23-1	TRBJ1-4	NA	CASSQSRTAPSNEKLFF	TGCGCCAGCAGTCAAAGCCGGACAGCACCTAGTAATGAAAAACTGTTTTTT
NA	TRBV7-9	TRBJ2-3	TRBD2	CASREIAGGDTQYF	TGTGCCAGCAGAGAAATAGCGGGCGGGGATACGCAGTATTTT
NA	TRBV5-5	TRBJ2-7	TRBD1	CASSGGQGLYEQYF	TGTGCCAGCAGCGGGGGACAGGGCCTCTACGAGCAGTACTTC
NA	TRBV7-9	TRBJ2-1	NA	CASSLSGTNEQFF	TGTGCCAGCAGCTTAAGTGGGACTAATGAGCAGTTCTTC
NA	TRBV5-1	TRBJ2-3	TRBD2	CASSSTSGRWTDTQYF	TGCGCCAGCAGCTCAACTAGCGGGAGATGGACAGATACGCAGTATTTT
NA	TRBV10-3	TRBJ1-1	TRBD1	CAIRGTGTEAFF	TGTGCCATCAGGGGGACAGGGACTGAAGCTTTCTTT
NA	TRBV6-1	TRBJ2-5	NA	CASSEEAGYMGQETQYF	TGTGCCAGCAGTGAAGAGGCGGGATATATGGGTCAAGAGACCCAGTACTTC
NA	TRBV11-3	TRBJ2-7	TRBD2	CASSLNLAGGYEQYF	TGTGCCAGCAGCTTAAACCTAGCGGGAGGCTACGAGCAGTACTTC
NA	TRBV6-5	TRBJ1-3	NA	CASSPQGTGNTIYF	TGTGCCAGCAGTCCGCAGGGAACTGGAAACACCATATATTTT
once	TRBV5-5	TRBJ2-2	NA	CASSLDSGELFF	TGTGCCAGCAGCTTGGACAGCGGGGAGCTGTTTTTT
NA	TRBV6-5	TRBJ2-5	TRBD1	CASSWTGQETQYF	TGTGCCAGCAGTTGGACAGGGCAAGAGACCCAGTACTTC
NA	TRBV4-1	TRBJ2-5	TRBD2	CASSQVGTSGRGETQYF	TGCGCCAGCAGCCAAGTGGGGACTAGCGGGAGGGGGGAGACCCAGTACTTC
once	TRBV19	TRBJ2-1	NA	CASSGNLNEQFF	TGTGCCAGTAGCGGGAATTTGAATGAGCAGTTCTTC
NA	TRBV5-6	TRBJ2-7	TRBD1	CASSLGQGNEQYF	TGTGCCAGCAGCCTGGGACAGGGTAACGAGCAGTACTTC
NA	TRBV5-5	TRBJ2-7	NA	CASRVSGFITYEQYF	TGTGCCAGCAGGGTAAGCGGATTCATCACCTACGAGCAGTACTTC
once	TRBV4-2	TRBJ2-5	TRBD1	CASSQDWDRGRTPQETQYF	TGTGCCAGCAGCCAAGACTGGGACAGGGGGCGAACCCCCCAAGAGACCCAGTACTTC
NA	TRBV5-1	TRBJ2-5	TRBD2	CASSLDEVSGRRETQYF	TGCGCCAGCAGCTTGGACGAGGTTAGCGGGAGGCGGGAGACCCAGTACTTC
NA	TRBV6-5	TRBJ1-2	TRBD1	CASSYLQDRDNGYTF	TGTGCCAGCAGTTACCTCCAAGACAGGGATAATGGCTACACCTTC
NA	TRBV9	TRBJ2-7	TRBD1	CASSGTGGYEQYF	TGTGCCAGCAGCGGGACAGGGGGCTACGAGCAGTACTTC
NA	TRBV18	TRBJ2-7	TRBD2	CASSPGTSGRALGSYEQYF	TGTGCCAGCTCTCCTGGGACTAGCGGGAGGGCCCTCGGCTCCTACGAGCAGTACTTC
NA	TRBV25-1	TRBJ2-7	TRBD2	CASSEGLAGGPHEQYF	TGTGCCAGCTCCGAGGGACTAGCGGGAGGGCCGCACGAGCAGTACTTC
NA	TRBV11-1	TRBJ1-2	NA	CASSPRGDGYTF	TGTGCCAGCAGCCCCCGCGGGGATGGCTACACCTTC
NA	TRBV5-4	TRBJ2-1	TRBD2	CASSRGLANFYNEQFF	TGTGCCAGCAGCCGCGGACTAGCGAACTTTTACAATGAGCAGTTCTTC
NA	TRBV7-3	TRBJ1-2	TRBD1	CASSSRGTGDGYTF	TGTGCCAGCAGCTCCCGTGGGACAGGGGATGGCTACACCTTC
NA	TRBV28	TRBJ2-7	NA	CASSQDMKSSYEQYF	TGTGCCAGCAGCCAGGACATGAAGAGCTCCTACGAGCAGTACTTC
NA	TRBV10-3	TRBJ1-2	NA	CAIRPWGTLGYGYTF	TGTGCCATCAGGCCCTGGGGCACCCTGGGCTATGGCTACACCTTC
NA	TRBV5-1	TRBJ2-5	TRBD1	CASSRTLTGFQETQYF	TGCGCCAGCAGCCGTACCTTGACAGGGTTCCAAGAGACCCAGTACTTC